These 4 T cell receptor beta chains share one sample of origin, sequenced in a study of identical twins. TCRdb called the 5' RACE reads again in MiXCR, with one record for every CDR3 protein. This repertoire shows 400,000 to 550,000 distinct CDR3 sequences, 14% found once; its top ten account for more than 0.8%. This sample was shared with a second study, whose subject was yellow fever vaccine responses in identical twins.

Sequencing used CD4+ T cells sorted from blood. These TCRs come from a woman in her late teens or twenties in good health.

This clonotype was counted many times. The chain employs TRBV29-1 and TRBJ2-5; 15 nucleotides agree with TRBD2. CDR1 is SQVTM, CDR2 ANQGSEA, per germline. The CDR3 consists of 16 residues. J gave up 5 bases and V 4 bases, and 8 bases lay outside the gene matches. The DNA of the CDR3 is TGCAGCGTTGCCCGGACTAGCGGGGGGGCATTTGAGACCCAGTACTTC. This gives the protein CSVARTSGGAFETQYF.

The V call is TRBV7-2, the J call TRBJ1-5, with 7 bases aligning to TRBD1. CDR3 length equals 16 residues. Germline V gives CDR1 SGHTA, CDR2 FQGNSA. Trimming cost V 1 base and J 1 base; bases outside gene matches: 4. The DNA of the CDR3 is TGTGCCAGCAGCTTAGATTCAGGGGGGAGCAATCAGCCCCAGCATTTT. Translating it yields CASSLDSGGSNQPQHF.

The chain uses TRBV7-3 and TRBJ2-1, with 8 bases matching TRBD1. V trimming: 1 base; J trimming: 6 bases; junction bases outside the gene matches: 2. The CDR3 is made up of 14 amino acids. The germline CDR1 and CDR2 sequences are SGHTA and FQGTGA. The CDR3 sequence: CASSLRQGFNEQFF. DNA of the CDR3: TGTGCCAGCAGCTTAAGACAGGGGTTCAATGAGCAGTTCTTC.

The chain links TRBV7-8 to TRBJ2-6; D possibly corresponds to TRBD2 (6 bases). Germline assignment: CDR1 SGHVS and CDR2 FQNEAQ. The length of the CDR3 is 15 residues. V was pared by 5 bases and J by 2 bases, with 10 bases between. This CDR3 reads CASSPGSTGANVLTF. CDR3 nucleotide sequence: TGTGCCAGCAGCCCCGGGAGTACTGGGGCCAACGTCCTGACTTTC.